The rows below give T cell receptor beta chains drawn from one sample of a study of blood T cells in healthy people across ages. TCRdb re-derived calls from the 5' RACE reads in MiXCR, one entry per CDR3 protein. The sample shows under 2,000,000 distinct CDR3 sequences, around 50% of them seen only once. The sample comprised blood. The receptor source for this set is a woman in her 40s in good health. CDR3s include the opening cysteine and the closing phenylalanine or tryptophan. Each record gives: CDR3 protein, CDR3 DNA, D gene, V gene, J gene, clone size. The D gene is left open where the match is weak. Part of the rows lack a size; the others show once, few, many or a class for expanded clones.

CASSQVLLNNEQFF	TGCGCCAGCAGCCAAGTCCTGCTAAACAATGAGCAGTTCTTC	.	TRBV4-3	TRBJ2-1	few
CASSLSVLATDTQYF	TGTGCCAGCAGCTTATCGGTCCTAGCCACAGATACGCAGTATTTT	.	TRBV7-2	TRBJ2-3	.
CASSFVTDSSYNEQFF	TGTGCCAGCAGCTTCGTTACCGATAGCTCCTACAATGAGCAGTTCTTC	.	TRBV7-9	TRBJ2-1	few
CASSLEGTANSPLHF	TGCGCCAGCAGCTTGGAGGGGACAGCGAATTCACCCCTCCACTTT	TRBD1	TRBV5-1	TRBJ1-6	few
CASSEFWGDGPLETQYF	TGTGCCAGCAGTGAATTCTGGGGGGATGGCCCGCTGGAGACCCAGTACTTC	.	TRBV25-1	TRBJ2-5	.
CASSQDASGGSYEQYF	TGTGCCAGCAGCCAAGATGCTAGCGGGGGCTCCTACGAGCAGTACTTC	TRBD2	TRBV4-2	TRBJ2-7	.
CASSGAGVGYNEQYF	TGCGCCAGCAGCGGAGCAGGGGTTGGGTACAATGAGCAGTACTTC	.	TRBV5-1	TRBJ2-5	.
CASSQGPGQGPYGYTF	TGCGCCAGCAGCCAAGGTCCCGGACAGGGACCCTATGGCTACACCTTC	TRBD1	TRBV4-3	TRBJ1-2	.
CASNLAGGPGSDTQYF	TGTGCCAGCAACCTAGCGGGGGGGCCGGGGTCCGATACGCAGTATTTT	TRBD2	TRBV7-2	TRBJ2-3	.
CASSPRDYGYEQYF	TGTGCCAGCAGTCCCCGGGACTACGGTTACGAGCAGTACTTC	TRBD2	TRBV28	TRBJ2-7	.
CASRDSGAQPQHF	TGTGCCAGTCGGGACAGCGGGGCTCAGCCCCAGCATTTT	TRBD1	TRBV6-1	TRBJ1-5	.
CASQGPLGDMRGANVLTF	TGTGCCAGCCAGGGCCCTCTGGGGGACATGCGAGGGGCCAACGTCCTGACTTTC	.	TRBV2	TRBJ2-6	once
CASSGQGETQYF	TGCGCCAGCAGTGGACAGGGAGAGACCCAGTACTTC	TRBD1	TRBV10-1	TRBJ2-5	many
CASSYGTTDNQPQHF	TGTGCCAGCAGTTACGGGACAACTGACAATCAGCCCCAGCATTTT	.	TRBV6-2/TRBV6-3	TRBJ1-5	few
CASGRDITGANVLTF	TGTGCCAGCGGGAGAGACATAACTGGGGCCAACGTCCTGACTTTC	.	TRBV7-6	TRBJ2-6	.
CASSWETRAGSYNEQFF	TGTGCCAGCAGCTGGGAAACAAGGGCCGGCTCCTACAATGAGCAGTTCTTC	.	TRBV7-2	TRBJ2-1	few
CASSPRGATYNEQYF	TGTGCCAGCAGCCCCCGGGGGGCAACCTACAATGAGCAGTACTTC	.	TRBV27	TRBJ2-7	.
CSVAGSRSYNEQFF	TGCAGTGTTGCGGGGTCCCGCTCCTACAATGAGCAGTTCTTC	.	TRBV20-1	TRBJ2-1	once
CASSSLQGSGANVLTF	TGTGCCAGCAGTTCCCTACAGGGTTCGGGGGCCAACGTCCTGACTTTC	.	TRBV27	TRBJ2-6	many
CASTLEGEQFF	TGTGCCAGCACCCTCGAGGGTGAGCAGTTCTTC	.	TRBV2	TRBJ2-1	.
CASSSTHRTGDDDGYTF	TGTGCCAGCTCATCGACACACCGGACAGGTGATGATGATGGCTACACCTTC	TRBD1	TRBV18	TRBJ1-2	.
CASSPIFRTYEQYF	TGTGCCAGCAGTCCTATCTTCAGAACCTACGAGCAGTACTTC	.	TRBV28	TRBJ2-7	few
CSARDRLQGQYF	TGCAGTGCTAGAGATCGACTACAGGGGCAGTACTTC	TRBD1	TRBV20-1	TRBJ2-5	.
CAALTSRDTDTQYF	TGTGCCGCCCTGACTAGCCGCGACACAGATACGCAGTATTTT	TRBD2	TRBV10-3	TRBJ2-3	once
CASRGERGVPDTQYF	TGTGCCAGCAGAGGAGAGCGGGGGGTTCCAGATACGCAGTATTTT	TRBD2	TRBV6-5	TRBJ2-3	few
CASSLPTGRNHEQYF	TGTGCCAGCAGTTTGCCGACAGGGAGAAACCACGAGCAGTACTTC	TRBD1	TRBV12-3/TRBV12-4	TRBJ2-7	.
CASNTRRNAGEKLFF	TGTGCCAGCAACACCCGACGAAACGCGGGTGAAAAACTGTTTTTT	.	TRBV13	TRBJ1-4	.
CASSQDVVTGQFF	TGTGCCAGCAGCCAAGATGTAGTGACCGGGCAGTTCTTC	.	TRBV4-2	TRBJ2-1	once
CSASGSMGKNIQYF	TGCAGTGCTAGTGGGAGCATGGGCAAAAACATTCAGTACTTC	.	TRBV20-1	TRBJ2-4	few
CSAGDSLAETQYF	TGCAGTGCCGGAGACTCTCTAGCAGAGACCCAGTACTTC	.	TRBV20-1	TRBJ2-5	once
CASSDPQGRGYEQYF	TGCGCCAGCAGCGACCCCCAAGGGCGGGGCTACGAGCAGTACTTC	.	TRBV5-1	TRBJ2-7	.
CASSQGAGAQPQHF	TGTGCCAGCAGCCAAGGGGCAGGGGCTCAGCCCCAGCATTTT	.	TRBV14	TRBJ1-5	.
CASYERGEETQYF	TGTGCCAGCTATGAGCGGGGGGAAGAGACCCAGTACTTC	TRBD2	TRBV28	TRBJ2-5	.
CATSANSYNEQYF	TGTGCCACCAGTGCGAACTCCTACAATGAGCAGTACTTC	.	TRBV24-1	TRBJ2-7	.
CASSSTGGQYF	TGTGCCAGCAGTTCTACAGGGGGGCAGTACTTC	TRBD1	TRBV12-3/TRBV12-4	TRBJ2-5	few
CASSQLRQGGSYNSPLHF	TGCGCCAGCAGCCAACTCCGACAGGGAGGGTCCTATAATTCACCCCTCCACTTT	TRBD1	TRBV4-3	TRBJ1-6	.
CASSRRRVVAIESGATVLTF	TGTGCCAGCAGCCGACGTAGGGTGGTGGCGATCGAATCTGGGGCCACCGTCCTGACTTTC	.	TRBV14	TRBJ2-6	.
CARLERGVEKETQYF	TGTGCCCGCCTAGAGCGGGGAGTCGAAAAAGAGACCCAGTACTTC	TRBD2	TRBV2	TRBJ2-5	.
CATSPQLGTQNYGYTF	TGTGCCACCAGCCCCCAGTTGGGGACCCAAAACTATGGCTACACCTTC	.	TRBV15	TRBJ1-2	few
CARGGLANNEQFF	TGTGCCAGAGGGGGGCTAGCGAACAATGAGCAGTTCTTC	.	TRBV2	TRBJ2-1	.
CASSLVAGITDTQYF	TGTGCCAGCAGCTTAGTAGCGGGAATCACAGATACGCAGTATTTT	TRBD2	TRBV7-3	TRBJ2-3	.
CASSKVLERSGANVLTF	TGTGCCAGCAGCAAAGTTTTGGAGCGCTCTGGGGCCAACGTCCTGACTTTC	.	TRBV21-1	TRBJ2-6	.